The 20 T cell receptor beta chains below were found in one sample sequenced in a study of blood T cell repertoires in COVID-19. TCRdb's copy holds only in-frame clones and misses some; the assay was immunoSEQ multiplex PCR. The table has 650,000 to 800,000 clones, about 87% seen once; the top ten hold over 0.2%. Sequenced input: peripheral blood. The origin of the receptors is a woman under 30 with acute or convalescent COVID-19.

The V gene is TRBV11-2, the J gene TRBJ2-7; TRBD2 aligns across 8 bases. This CDR3 comprises 18 residues. Per the germline V gene, CDR1 is SGHAT and CDR2 is FQNNGV. V was pared by 7 bases and J by 6 bases, with 23 bases of the junction left unmatched. CDR3 loop: CASTPDSRGAGGVVEQYF. The CDR3 DNA follows: TGTGCCAGCACCCCAGATAGTCGGGGGGCGGGGGGTGTAGTCGAGCAGTACTTC.

This sequence joins TRBV19 and TRBJ2-7, with TRBD2 as a possible D gene (5 bases). CDR1 is LNHDA, CDR2 SQIVND, per germline (reference sequence). This CDR3 comprises 12 residues. V lost 3 bases and J 6 bases, leaving 9 bases between the germline ends. The CDR3 reads CASSIRSGEQYF. As DNA, the CDR3 is TGTGCCAGTAGTATCCGGAGCGGCGAGCAGTACTTC.

The rearrangement uses TRBV9 and TRBJ1-1; tentative D call: TRBD1 (5 bases). The V gene lost 4 bases and the J gene lost 3 bases, with 13 bases spanning the gap. From germline, CDR1 is SGDLS and CDR2 YYNGEE. There are 14 residues in the CDR3. CDR3 sequence reads: CASSPGGGYTEAFF. The CDR3 nucleotides read TGTGCCAGCAGCCCGGGGGGGGGATACACTGAAGCTTTCTTT.

The J gene is TRBJ2-5, the V gene TRBV7-9; weak D call: TRBD2 (5 bases). There are 15 residues in the CDR3. The V end lost 5 bases, the J end lost 4 bases, and 17 bases lay between the germline ends. CDR1 and CDR2 (germline): SEHNR, FQNEAQ (reference sequence). CDR3 amino acids: CASSGSDRWRETQYF. The CDR3 DNA sequence: TGTGCCAGCAGCGGGAGCGACCGGTGGCGAGAGACCCAGTACTTC.

The chain employs TRBV12-5 and TRBJ2-7; 9 bases fit TRBD2. The V and J ends lost 1 base and 5 bases, in that order; junction bases with no gene match: 15. The CDR3 sequence is 18 residues long. CDR1 and CDR2 (germline): LGHNT, FRNRAP. This CDR3 is CASGLEITSGSPPHEQYF. CDR3 sequence (DNA): TGTGCTAGTGGTTTGGAGATTACTAGCGGGTCACCTCCCCACGAGCAGTACTTC.

The CDR3 is CASAYRGLSEQFF. The CDR3 region has the DNA TGTGCCAGCGCCTACAGGGGGCTTAGCGAGCAGTTCTTC. The chain links TRBV2 to TRBJ2-1, with 9 bases matching TRBD1. The length of the CDR3 is 13 residues. V dropped 8 bases and J dropped 10; count of bases not matched to a gene: 9. Germline V lookup: CDR1 SNHLY, CDR2 FYNNEI.

The chain employs TRBV18 and TRBJ2-5, with D perhaps TRBD2 (7 bases). CDR1 is KGHSH, CDR2 LQKENI, per germline. The CDR3 has 15 amino acids. V was clipped by 4 bases and J by 4 bases, with 16 bases between them. CDR3 sequence: CASSLAAGAGETQYF. Here the CDR3 DNA reads TGTGCCAGCTCACTTGCCGCGGGGGCTGGAGAGACCCAGTACTTC.

The rearrangement uses TRBV28 and TRBJ2-4; tentatively, D is TRBD2 (5 bases). The CDR3 covers 11 residues. Germline V gene sequence: CDR1 MDHEN, CDR2 SYDVKM. Trimming removed 2 bases at V and 13 bases at J, with 9 bases between. CDR3 in amino acids: CASSLRGNQYF. The DNA for the CDR3 is TGTGCCAGCAGTTTACGGGGAAACCAGTACTTC.

This rearrangement joins TRBV7-3 to TRBJ2-1; TRBD2 aligns across 13 bases. V lost 2 bases and J lost 9; bases outside the gene matches: 4. Germline CDR1 is SGHTA and CDR2 is FQGTGA. The CDR3 sequence is 15 residues long. This CDR3 is CASSLGLAGEGEQFF. For the CDR3, the DNA is TGTGCCAGCAGCTTAGGACTAGCGGGGGAGGGTGAGCAGTTCTTC.

This chain links TRBV11-2 with TRBJ2-3; tentatively, D is TRBD2 (5 bases). Germline CDR1 and CDR2: SGHAT and FQNNGV. The CDR3 length is 16 residues. Trimming shortened V by 5 bases and J by 0 bases, and 15 bases separated the two germline ends. The CDR3 bases are TGTGCCAGCAGCGCCCGACTGCGGACTAGCACAGATACGCAGTATTTT. Translating it yields CASSARLRTSTDTQYF.

The chain links TRBV4-1 to TRBJ2-7; no firm D call. CDR1 and CDR2 from the germline V gene are MGHRA and YSYEKL. The CDR3 is 14 residues long. Trimming pared 0 bases from V and 2 bases from J, leaving 8 bases between. CDR3: CASSQDHRAYEQYF. DNA of the CDR3: TGCGCCAGCAGCCAAGATCATCGAGCCTACGAGCAGTACTTC.

V gene TRBV5-1 combines with J gene TRBJ2-1; 8 bases line up with TRBD2. CDR1 and CDR2 (germline): SGHRS, YFSETQ. The V gene end was trimmed by 5 bases and the J gene end by 14 bases; junction bases not matched to a gene: 9. CDR3 length equals 12 residues. CDR3 amino acids: CASRSEGGLEFF. The CDR3 nucleotides read TGCGCCAGCAGATCGGAGGGGGGACTAGAGTTCTTC.

This sequence joins TRBV2 and TRBJ1-5, with D possibly TRBD1 on 6 matching bases. This CDR3 has 13 amino acids. V was pared by 6 bases and J by 6 bases, with 12 bases between. Germline V gene sequence: CDR1 SNHLY, CDR2 FYNNEI. CDR3 in DNA: TGTGCCAGCAGCATGAGGGGGGGTCAGCCCCAGCATTTT. Its protein product is CASSMRGGQPQHF.

The chain joins TRBV5-5 to TRBJ2-1, with unresolved D. The CDR3 has 15 amino acids. V lost 5 bases to trimming and J lost 4 bases, with 16 bases between them. Germline V CDR1 and CDR2: SGHKS, YYEKEE (reference sequence). CDR3 amino acids: CASSFDIGRYNEQFF. In DNA form, the CDR3 reads TGTGCCAGCAGTTTCGACATTGGAAGATACAATGAGCAGTTCTTC.

This clone appeared a few times. CDR3 protein: CASSQADTPYEQYF. CDR3 in DNA: TGCGCCAGCAGCCAAGCCGACACTCCATACGAGCAGTACTTC. V usage is TRBV4-1 and J usage is TRBJ2-7; D is unclear. The CDR3 extends over 14 amino acids. Germline V gene data show CDR1 as MGHRA and CDR2 as YSYEKL. V lost 1 base and J 4 bases, leaving 11 bases between the germline ends.

The chain is built from TRBV7-2 and TRBJ1-2; a possible D gene is TRBD1 (5 bases). Germline V lookup: CDR1 SGHTA, CDR2 FQGNSA. The CDR3 covers 14 residues. Trimming took 6 bases from V and 6 from J, leaving 17 bases between them. CDR3 amino acids: CASSLKGTGDGYTF. The CDR3 coding sequence is TGTGCCAGCAGTCTTAAGGGTACAGGCGATGGCTACACCTTC.

The J gene is TRBJ2-3, the V gene TRBV18; 8 bases are shared with TRBD2. CDR3 length: 17 residues. The germline V gene encodes CDR1 KGHSH and CDR2 LQKENI. The V and J ends lost 0 bases and 4 bases, in that order; junction bases with no gene match: 9. CDR3 bases: TGTGCCAGCTCACCACCGGGTCGGGGGGGCCTGGCAGATACGCAGTATTTT. Encoded protein: CASSPPGRGGLADTQYF.

In this sample, this clone turned up once. The rearrangement uses TRBV20-1 and TRBJ1-1, with 7 bases fitting TRBD1. The germline V gene has CDR1 DFQATT and CDR2 SNEGSKA (reference sequence). Trimming removed 3 bases from V and 1 base from J; junction bases left unmatched: 5. This CDR3 region has 14 residues. This chain's CDR3 is CSASYGTENTEAFF. The CDR3 DNA reads as TGCAGTGCTAGTTACGGGACAGAGAACACTGAAGCTTTCTTT.

The J gene is TRBJ2-5, the V gene TRBV19, with D tentatively TRBD2 (7 bases). Trimming took off 10 bases at V and 2 bases at J, with 17 bases between the two ends. The CDR3 sequence is 14 residues long. Germline V CDR1 and CDR2: LNHDA, SQIVND (reference sequence). CDR3 amino acids: CATSRGRVQETQYF. As DNA, the CDR3 is TGTGCCACCTCGCGGGGGCGTGTGCAAGAGACCCAGTACTTC. Together with reference TRBV19 and TRBJ2-5, the CDR3 gives the full variable domain: DGGITQSPKYLFRKEGQNVTLSCEQNLNHDAMYWYRQDPGQGLRLIYYSQIVNDFQKGDIAEGYSVSREKKESFPLTVTSAQKNPTAFYLCATSRGRVQETQYFGPGTRLLVL.

This chain joins TRBV7-6 and TRBJ2-2; the D gene is possibly TRBD1 (5 bases). The CDR3 runs to 15 residues. V lost 1 base and J lost 7, with 13 bases in between. CDR1 is SGHVS and CDR2 is FNYEAQ in the germline V gene. In DNA form, the CDR3 reads TGTGCCAGCAGCTTAGAAGCAGGGTGGAACGGGGAGCTGTTTTTT. As protein: CASSLEAGWNGELFF. The complete variable domain, with remaining parts taken from reference TRBV7-6 and TRBJ2-2, reads GAGVSQSPRYKVTKRGQDVALRCDPISGHVSLYWYRQALGQGPEFLTYFNYEAQQDKSGLPNDRFSAERPEGSISTLTIQRTEQRDSAMYRCASSLEAGWNGELFFGEGSRLTVL.